This T cell receptor (beta chain) stems from a study of STAT5B mutations in CD4+ large granular lymphocyte leukemia. Notes on this clone: No antigen is known for it.

The CDR3 is 17 residues long. The V end was cut by 1 base, the J end by 2 bases, with 17 bases between. Germline CDR1 and CDR2: SEHNR and FQNEAQ (reference sequence). Libraries were prepared by immunoSEQ multiplex PCR; TCRdb keeps only in-frame clonotypes and omits some of them. The sample consists of tens of thousands of clones, 80% to 90% of them appearing once. Findings and caveats of the study: Compared with healthy controls (2/35), patient top clones favored TRBV06 (8/27).

The TCR originated in a human donor in good health. Sequencing was carried out using CD4+ T cells from blood buffy coats. This chain joins TRBV7-9 and TRBJ2-5; perhaps D is TRBD1 or TRBD2 (7 bases each). CDR3 loop: CASSLGGGQLYQETQYF. CDR3 nucleotide sequence: TGTGCCAGCAGCTTAGGGGGGGGACAGCTATATCAAGAGACCCAGTACTTC.